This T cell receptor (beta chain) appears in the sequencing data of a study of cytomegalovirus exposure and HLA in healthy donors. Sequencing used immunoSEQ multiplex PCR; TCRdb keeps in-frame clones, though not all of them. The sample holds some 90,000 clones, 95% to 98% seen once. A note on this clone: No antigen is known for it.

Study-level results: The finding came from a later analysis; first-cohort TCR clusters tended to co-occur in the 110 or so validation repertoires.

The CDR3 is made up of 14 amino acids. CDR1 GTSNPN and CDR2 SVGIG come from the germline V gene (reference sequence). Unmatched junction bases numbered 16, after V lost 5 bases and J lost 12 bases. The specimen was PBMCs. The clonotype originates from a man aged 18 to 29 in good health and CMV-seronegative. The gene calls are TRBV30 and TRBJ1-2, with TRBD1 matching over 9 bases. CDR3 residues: CAWGVPDRGRSHTF. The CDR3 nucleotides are TGTGCCTGGGGGGTTCCTGACAGGGGGAGATCTCACACCTTC.